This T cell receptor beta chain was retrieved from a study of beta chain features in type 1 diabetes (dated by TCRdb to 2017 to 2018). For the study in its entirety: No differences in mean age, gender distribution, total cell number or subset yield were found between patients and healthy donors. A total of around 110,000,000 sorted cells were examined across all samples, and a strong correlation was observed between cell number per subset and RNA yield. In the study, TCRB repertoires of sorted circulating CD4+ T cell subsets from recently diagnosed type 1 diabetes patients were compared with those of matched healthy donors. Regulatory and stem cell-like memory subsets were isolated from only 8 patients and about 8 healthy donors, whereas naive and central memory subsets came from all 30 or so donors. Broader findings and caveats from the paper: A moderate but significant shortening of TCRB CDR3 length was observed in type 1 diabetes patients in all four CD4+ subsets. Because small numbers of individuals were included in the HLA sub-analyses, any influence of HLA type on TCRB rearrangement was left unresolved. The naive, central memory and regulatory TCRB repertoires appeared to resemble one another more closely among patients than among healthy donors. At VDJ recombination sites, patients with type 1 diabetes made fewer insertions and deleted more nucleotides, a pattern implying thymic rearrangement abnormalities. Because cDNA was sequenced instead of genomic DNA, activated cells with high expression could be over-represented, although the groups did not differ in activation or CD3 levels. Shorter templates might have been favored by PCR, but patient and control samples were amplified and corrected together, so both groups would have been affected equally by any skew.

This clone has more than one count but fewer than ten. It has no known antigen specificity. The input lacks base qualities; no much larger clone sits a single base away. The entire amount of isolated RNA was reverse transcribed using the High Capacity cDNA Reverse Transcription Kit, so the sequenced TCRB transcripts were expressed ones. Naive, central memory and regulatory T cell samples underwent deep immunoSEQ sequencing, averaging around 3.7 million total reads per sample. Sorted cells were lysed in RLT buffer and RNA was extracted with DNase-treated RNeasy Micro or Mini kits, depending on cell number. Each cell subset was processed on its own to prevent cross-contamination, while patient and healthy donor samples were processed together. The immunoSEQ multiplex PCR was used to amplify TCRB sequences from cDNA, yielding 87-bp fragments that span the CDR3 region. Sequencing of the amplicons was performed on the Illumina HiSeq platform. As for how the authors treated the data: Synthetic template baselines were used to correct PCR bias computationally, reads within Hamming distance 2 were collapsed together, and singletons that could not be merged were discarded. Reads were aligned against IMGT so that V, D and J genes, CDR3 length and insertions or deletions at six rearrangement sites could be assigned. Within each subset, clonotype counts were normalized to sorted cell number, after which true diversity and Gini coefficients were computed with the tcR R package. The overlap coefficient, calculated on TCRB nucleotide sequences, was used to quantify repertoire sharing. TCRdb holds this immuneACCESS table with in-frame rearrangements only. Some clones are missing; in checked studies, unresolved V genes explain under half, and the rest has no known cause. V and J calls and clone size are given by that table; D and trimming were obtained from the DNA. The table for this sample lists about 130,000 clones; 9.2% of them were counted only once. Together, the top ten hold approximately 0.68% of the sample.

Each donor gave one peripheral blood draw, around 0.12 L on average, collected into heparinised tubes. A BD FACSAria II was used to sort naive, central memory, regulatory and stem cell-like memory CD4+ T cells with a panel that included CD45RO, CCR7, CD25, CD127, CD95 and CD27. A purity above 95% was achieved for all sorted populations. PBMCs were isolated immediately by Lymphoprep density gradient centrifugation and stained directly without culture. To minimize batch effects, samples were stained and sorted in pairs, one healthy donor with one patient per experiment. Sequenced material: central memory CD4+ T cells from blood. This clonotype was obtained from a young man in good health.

CDR3 protein: CAWSITGGTDTQYF. The bases read TGTGCCTGGAGTATTACGGGGGGCACAGATACGCAGTATTTT. The chain uses TRBV30 and TRBJ2-3; the D region possibly corresponds to TRBD2 (6 bases align). Taken from the germline V gene (reference sequence), the CDR1 and CDR2 loops are GTSNPN and SVGIG. V was cut back by 2 bases and J by 1 base, leaving a gap of 10 bases between them. Including the terminal cysteine and phenylalanine, the CDR3 comprises 14 residues. Just CDR3 DNA is preserved here, 42 bases in frame from base 1. Supplemented by the reference TRBV30 and TRBJ2-3 proteins around the CDR3, the complete variable domain is SQTIHQWPATLVQPVGSPLSLECTVEGTSNPNLYWYRQAAGRGLQLLFYSVGIGQISSEVPQNLSASRPQDRQFILSSKKLLLSDSGFYLCAWSITGGTDTQYFGPGTRLTVL.